The entry below describes one T cell receptor beta chain. Germline trimming cut 5 bases from V and 2 bases from J; bases unmatched to any gene: 6. The CDR3 contains 14 residues. From germline, CDR1 is MNHEY and CDR2 SVGEGT. Cohorts were determined from participant-reported clinical history. The sample belongs to a study of blood T cell repertoires in COVID-19. Study at large: COVID-19 samples from acute and convalescent phases originated in the United States, Italy and Spain. T cells, B-cell-depleted T cells, or PBMCs provided the cDNA or gDNA that served as material.

Using immunoSEQ multiplex PCR, the repertoire was profiled, and TCRdb retains in-frame clones only, with some absent. The data show a few hundred thousand clones, about 92% seen once. The V gene is TRBV6-2 or TRBV6-3, the J gene TRBJ2-7; 7 nucleotides match TRBD1. This sequence originates from a woman in her twenties or thirties who had recovered from COVID-19. Sequencing was performed on PBMCs or T cells enriched from blood (not recorded which). The CDR3 loop reads CASSPQTGTYEQYF. The CDR3 bases are TGTGCCAGCAGTCCCCAGACAGGGACCTACGAGCAGTACTTC.